A selection of T cell receptor beta chains follows, all from one sample in a study of T cells in Graves' hyperthyroidism and ophthalmopathy. One entry per CDR3 protein results from TCRdb running MiXCR on the multiplex PCR reads. This table has fewer than 250,000 distinct CDR3 sequences, approximately 16% appearing once. The sequencing input was blood. Receptor source: a woman aged 18-29 years with Graves' ophthalmopathy. Each CDR3 is given with its conserved first and last residue. D genes are given only for firm matches. Size tells how often a clone was seen (once, few, many) or the class of an expanded clone, and some rows leave it out.

>-|TRBJ2-5|TRBV20-1|many
TGCAGTGCTGGCCGGGACACACAAGAGACCCAGTACTTC
CSAGRDTQETQYF
>TRBD1|TRBJ2-5|TRBV5-1|many
TGCGCCAGCAGCTTGGGCAACAGGGGGGTGGAGACCCAGTACTTC
CASSLGNRGVETQYF
>TRBD2|TRBJ2-1|TRBV29-1|many
TGCAGCCAAGGTGGACTAGCGGGCAATGAGCAGTTCTTC
CSQGGLAGNEQFF
>TRBD1|TRBJ2-6|TRBV7-9|many
TGTGCCAGCAGCTCCGGGACAGGCCGCTCTGGGGCCAACGTCCTGACTTTC
CASSSGTGRSGANVLTF
>TRBD1|TRBJ1-2|TRBV30|many
TGTGCCCGGAGTGCGGGGACAGGCTATGGCTACACCTTC
CARSAGTGYGYTF
>-|TRBJ2-2|TRBV11-3|many
TGTGCCAGCAGCTTAGATCTGGGAATAATTAAATCGGGCACCGGGGAGCTGTTTTTT
CASSLDLGIIKSGTGELFF
>-|TRBJ1-5|TRBV7-9|many
TGTGCCAGCAGCTTAGGGAACAACAATCAGCCCCAGCATTTT
CASSLGNNNQPQHF
>TRBD1|TRBJ1-2|TRBV5-4|-
TGTGCCAGCAGCTCACTCAATTTCGGACAGGACTATGGCTACACCTTC
CASSSLNFGQDYGYTF
>TRBD2|TRBJ2-1|TRBV13|-
TGTGCCAGCAGCTTTTGGACTAGCGGGGGGGTGAACAATGAGCAGTTCTTC
CASSFWTSGGVNNEQFF
>TRBD2|TRBJ2-3|TRBV7-8|many
TGTGCCAGCAGCTTAGAGGCTAGCGGAAACACAGATACGCAGTATTTT
CASSLEASGNTDTQYF
>-|TRBJ2-7|TRBV5-5|few
TGTGCCAGCAGCTTGGTTCCCAGGGAAGGCTACGAGCAGTACTTC
CASSLVPREGYEQYF
>-|TRBJ1-2|TRBV2|many
TGTGCCAGCAGTGAAGCCCCTGGGACTGTGGATGGCTACACCTTC
CASSEAPGTVDGYTF
>TRBD1|TRBJ2-7|TRBV11-3|-
TGTGCCAGCAGCCAAAGACAGGGGATCGCCTACGAGCAGTACTTC
CASSQRQGIAYEQYF
>-|TRBJ2-1|TRBV4-3|few
TGCACCAGCAGCCAAGAGCGGGCGCCCCCCTCCTACAATGAGCAGTTCTTC
CTSSQERAPPSYNEQFF
>TRBD1|TRBJ1-2|TRBV6-2/TRBV6-3|many
TGTGCCAGCAGACATTCGACAGGGTCCTTTGGCTACACCTTC
CASRHSTGSFGYTF
>-|TRBJ1-3|TRBV5-1|-
TGCGCCAGCAGCTTGGGGGCGATAAACTCTGGAAACACCATATATTTT
CASSLGAINSGNTIYF
>-|TRBJ2-7|TRBV6-1|many
TGTGCCAGCAATGGCGCAGGCTCCTACGAGCAGTACTTC
CASNGAGSYEQYF
>-|TRBJ1-2|TRBV4-1|many
TGCGCCAGCAGCCAAGATTCTGGACAGCCGAAGGGCTATGGCTACACCTTC
CASSQDSGQPKGYGYTF
>TRBD1|TRBJ2-2|TRBV7-2|many
TGTGCCAGCAGCTTTACAGGGGGCGGGGAGCTGTTTTTT
CASSFTGGGELFF
>-|TRBJ1-3|TRBV7-2|many
TGTGCCAGCAGCTTAGAACGAAACACCATATATTTT
CASSLERNTIYF
>-|TRBJ1-4|TRBV19|-
TGTGCCAGTAGTACCTCAGGTTATGAAAAACCGTTTTTT
CASSTSGYEKPFF
>-|TRBJ1-1|TRBV28|many
TGTGCCACCGTTGAGGGCCTGAACACTGAAGCTTTCTTT
CATVEGLNTEAFF
>-|TRBJ2-3|TRBV7-9|many
TGTGCCAGCAGCTTCTCTACACCCGTGGCTACGCAGTATTTT
CASSFSTPVATQYF
>-|TRBJ2-5|TRBV27|many
TGTGCCAGCAGAAGTAGCGGACTCCAAGAGACCCAGTACTTC
CASRSSGLQETQYF
>TRBD2|TRBJ2-7|TRBV19|-
TGTGCCAGTAGTATTATAGCGGGGGGCTACGAGCAGTACTTC
CASSIIAGGYEQYF
>-|TRBJ1-1|TRBV29-1|many
TGCAGCGCCGAGGGACGTTTGAACACTGAAGCTTTCTTT
CSAEGRLNTEAFF